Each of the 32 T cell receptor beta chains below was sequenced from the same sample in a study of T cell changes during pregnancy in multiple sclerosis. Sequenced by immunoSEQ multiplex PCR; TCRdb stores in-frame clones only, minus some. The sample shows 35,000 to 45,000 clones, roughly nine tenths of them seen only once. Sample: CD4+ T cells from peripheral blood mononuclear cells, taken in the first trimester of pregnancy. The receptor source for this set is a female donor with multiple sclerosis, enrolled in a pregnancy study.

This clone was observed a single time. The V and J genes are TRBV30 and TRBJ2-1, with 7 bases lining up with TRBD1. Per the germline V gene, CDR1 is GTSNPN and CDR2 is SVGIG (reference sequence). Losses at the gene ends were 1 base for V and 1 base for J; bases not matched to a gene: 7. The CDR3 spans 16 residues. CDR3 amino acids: CAWSGNRDRSYNEQFF. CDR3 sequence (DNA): TGTGCCTGGAGTGGCAACCGGGACAGATCCTACAATGAGCAGTTCTTC.

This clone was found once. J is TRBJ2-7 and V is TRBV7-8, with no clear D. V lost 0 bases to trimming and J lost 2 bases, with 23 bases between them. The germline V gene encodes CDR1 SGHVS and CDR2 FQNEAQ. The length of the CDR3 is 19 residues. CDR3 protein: CASSLAVIPVVASPYEQYF. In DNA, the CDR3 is TGTGCCAGCAGCTTAGCGGTCATCCCCGTAGTAGCTAGTCCCTACGAGCAGTACTTC.

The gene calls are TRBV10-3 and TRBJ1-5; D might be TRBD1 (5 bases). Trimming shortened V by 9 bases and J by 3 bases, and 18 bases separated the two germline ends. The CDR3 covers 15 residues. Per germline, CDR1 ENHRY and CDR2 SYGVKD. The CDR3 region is CAIREGVGVNQPQHF. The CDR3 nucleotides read TGTGCCATTAGGGAAGGGGTGGGCGTCAATCAGCCCCAGCATTTT.

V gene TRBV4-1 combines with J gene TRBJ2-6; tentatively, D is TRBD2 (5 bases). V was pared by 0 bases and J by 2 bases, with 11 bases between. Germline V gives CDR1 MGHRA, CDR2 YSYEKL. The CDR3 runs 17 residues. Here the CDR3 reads CASSQEGRLTGANVLTF. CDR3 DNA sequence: TGCGCCAGCAGCCAAGAAGGGAGACTCACTGGGGCCAACGTCCTGACTTTC.

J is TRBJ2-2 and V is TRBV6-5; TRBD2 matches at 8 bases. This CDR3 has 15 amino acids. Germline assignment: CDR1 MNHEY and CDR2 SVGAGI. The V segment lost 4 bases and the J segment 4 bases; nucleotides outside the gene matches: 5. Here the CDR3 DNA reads TGTGCCAGCAGTTCTCCAGCGGGAGTCACCGGGGAGCTGTTTTTT. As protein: CASSSPAGVTGELFF.

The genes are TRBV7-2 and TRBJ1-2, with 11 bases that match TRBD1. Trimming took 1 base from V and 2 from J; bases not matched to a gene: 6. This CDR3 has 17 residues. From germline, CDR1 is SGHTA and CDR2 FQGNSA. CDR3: CASSLEPRTGGNYGYTF. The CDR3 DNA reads TGTGCCAGCAGCTTAGAACCCAGGACAGGGGGCAACTATGGCTACACCTTC.

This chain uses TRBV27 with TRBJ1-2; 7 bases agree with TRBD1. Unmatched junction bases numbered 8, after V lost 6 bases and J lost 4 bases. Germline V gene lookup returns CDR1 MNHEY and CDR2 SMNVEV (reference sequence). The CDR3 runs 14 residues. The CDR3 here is CASRRTGLGYGYTF. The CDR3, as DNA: TGTGCCAGCAGGAGGACAGGCCTCGGCTATGGCTACACCTTC.

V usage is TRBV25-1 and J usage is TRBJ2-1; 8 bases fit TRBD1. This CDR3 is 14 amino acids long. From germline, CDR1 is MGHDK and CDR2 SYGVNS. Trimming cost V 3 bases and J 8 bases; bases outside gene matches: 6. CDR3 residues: CASSEAGGKDEQFF. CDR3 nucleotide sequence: TGTGCCAGCAGTGAGGCAGGGGGCAAGGATGAGCAGTTCTTC.

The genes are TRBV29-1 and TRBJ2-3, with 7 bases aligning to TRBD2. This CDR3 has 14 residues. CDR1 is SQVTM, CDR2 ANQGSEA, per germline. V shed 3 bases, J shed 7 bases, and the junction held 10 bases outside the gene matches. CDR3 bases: TGCAGCGTTGAGGCGTCGGGGGGAGGATATACGCAGTATTTT. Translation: CSVEASGGGYTQYF.

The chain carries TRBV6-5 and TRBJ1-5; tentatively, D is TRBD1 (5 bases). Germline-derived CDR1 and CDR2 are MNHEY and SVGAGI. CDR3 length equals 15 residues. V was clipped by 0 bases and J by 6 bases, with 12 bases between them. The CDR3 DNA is TGTGCCAGCAGTTACTCGAAATGGGGCGGTCAGCCCCAGCATTTT. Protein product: CASSYSKWGGQPQHF.

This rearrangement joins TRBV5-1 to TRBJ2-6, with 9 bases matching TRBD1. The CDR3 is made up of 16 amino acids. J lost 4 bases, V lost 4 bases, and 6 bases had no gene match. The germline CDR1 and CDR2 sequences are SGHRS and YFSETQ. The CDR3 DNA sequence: TGCGCCAGCAGCCCGGGACAGGGACCCGGGGCCAACGTCCTGACTTTC. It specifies CASSPGQGPGANVLTF.

The CDR3 DNA reads as TGTGCCAGCAGCTTCGTATTAGCGGGACCCTACAATGAGCAGTTCTTC. Amino acids: CASSFVLAGPYNEQFF. This rearrangement joins TRBV5-6 to TRBJ2-1, with 8 positions matching TRBD2. Looked up from germline, CDR1 is SGHDT and CDR2 is YYEEEE. CDR3 size: 16 residues. The V and J ends lost 2 bases and 2 bases, in that order; junction bases with no gene match: 6.

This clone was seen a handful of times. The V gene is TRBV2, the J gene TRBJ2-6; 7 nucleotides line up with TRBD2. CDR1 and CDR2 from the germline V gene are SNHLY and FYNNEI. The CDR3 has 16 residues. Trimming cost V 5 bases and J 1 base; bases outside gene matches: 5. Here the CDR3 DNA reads TGTGCCAGCAGTATTCGGGGGGATTCTGGGGCCAACGTCCTGACTTTC. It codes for CASSIRGDSGANVLTF.

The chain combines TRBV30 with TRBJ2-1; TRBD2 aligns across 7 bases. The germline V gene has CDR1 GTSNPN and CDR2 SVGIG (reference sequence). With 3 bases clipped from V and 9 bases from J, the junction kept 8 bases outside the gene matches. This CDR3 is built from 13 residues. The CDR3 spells CAWRGREFREQFF. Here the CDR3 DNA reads TGTGCCTGGAGGGGGCGGGAGTTCCGTGAGCAGTTCTTC.

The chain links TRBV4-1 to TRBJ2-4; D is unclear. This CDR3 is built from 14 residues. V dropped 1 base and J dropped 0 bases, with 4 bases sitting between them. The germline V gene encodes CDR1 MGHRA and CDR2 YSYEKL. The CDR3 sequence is CASSQVLAKNIQYF. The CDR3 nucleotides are TGCGCCAGCAGCCAAGTTCTAGCCAAAAACATTCAGTACTTC.

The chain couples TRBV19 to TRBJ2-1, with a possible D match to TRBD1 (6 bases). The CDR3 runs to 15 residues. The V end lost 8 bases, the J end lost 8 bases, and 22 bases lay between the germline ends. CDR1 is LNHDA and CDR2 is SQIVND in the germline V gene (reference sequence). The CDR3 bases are TGTGCCAGTCAGCCTACAGGGACACTTAGCGATGAGCAGTTCTTC. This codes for CASQPTGTLSDEQFF.

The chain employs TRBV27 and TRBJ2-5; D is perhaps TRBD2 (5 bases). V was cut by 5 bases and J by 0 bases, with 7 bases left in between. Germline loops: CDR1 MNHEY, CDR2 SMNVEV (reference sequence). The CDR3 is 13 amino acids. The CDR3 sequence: CASSRRDQETQYF. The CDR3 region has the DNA TGTGCCAGCAGTAGGCGGGACCAAGAGACCCAGTACTTC.

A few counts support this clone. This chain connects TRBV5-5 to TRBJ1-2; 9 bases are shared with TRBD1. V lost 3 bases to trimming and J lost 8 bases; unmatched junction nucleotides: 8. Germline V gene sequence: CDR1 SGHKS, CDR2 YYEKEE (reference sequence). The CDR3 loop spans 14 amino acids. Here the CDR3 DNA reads TGTGCCAGCAGCTGGGACAGGGAACGGGGGGGCTACACCTTC. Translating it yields CASSWDRERGGYTF. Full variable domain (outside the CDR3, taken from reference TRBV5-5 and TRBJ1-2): DAGVTQSPTHLIKTRGQQVTLRCSPISGHKSVSWYQQVLGQGPQFIFQYYEKEERGRGNFPDRFSARQFPNYSSELNVNALLLGDSALYLCASSWDRERGGYTFGSGTRLTVV.

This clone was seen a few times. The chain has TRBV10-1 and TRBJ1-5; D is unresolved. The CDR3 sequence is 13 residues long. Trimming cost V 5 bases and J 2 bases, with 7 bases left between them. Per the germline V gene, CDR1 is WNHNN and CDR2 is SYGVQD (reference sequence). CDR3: CASSPQGNQPQHF. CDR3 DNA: TGCGCCAGCAGTCCGCAGGGCAATCAGCCCCAGCATTTT.

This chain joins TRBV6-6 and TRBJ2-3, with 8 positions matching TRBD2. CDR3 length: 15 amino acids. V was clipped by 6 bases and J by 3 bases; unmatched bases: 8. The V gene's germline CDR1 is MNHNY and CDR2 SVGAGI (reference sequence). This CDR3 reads CASRVKGLETDTQYF. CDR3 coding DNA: TGTGCCAGCAGGGTCAAGGGACTAGAAACAGATACGCAGTATTTT.

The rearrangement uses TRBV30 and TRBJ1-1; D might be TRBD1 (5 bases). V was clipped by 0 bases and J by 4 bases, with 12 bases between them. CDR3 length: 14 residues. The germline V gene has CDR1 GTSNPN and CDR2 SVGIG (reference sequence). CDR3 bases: TGTGCCTGGAGTGTATGGGGGGTGAGCACTGAAGCTTTCTTT. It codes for CAWSVWGVSTEAFF.

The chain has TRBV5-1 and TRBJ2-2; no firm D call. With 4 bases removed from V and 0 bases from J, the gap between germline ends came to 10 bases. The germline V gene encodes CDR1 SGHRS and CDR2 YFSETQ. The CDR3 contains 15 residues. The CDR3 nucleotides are TGCGCCAGCAGCCTGGCCGTTTCGAACACCGGGGAGCTGTTTTTT. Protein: CASSLAVSNTGELFF.

The CDR3 DNA follows: TGCGCCAGCAGCGGTGGGACAGGGGAAGAGACCCAGTACTTC. Translation: CASSGGTGEETQYF. The chain has TRBV5-1 and TRBJ2-5, with 10 bases matching TRBD1. The CDR3 length is 14 residues. The V gene end was trimmed by 4 bases and the J gene end by 3 bases; junction bases not matched to a gene: 3. Germline loops: CDR1 SGHRS, CDR2 YFSETQ.

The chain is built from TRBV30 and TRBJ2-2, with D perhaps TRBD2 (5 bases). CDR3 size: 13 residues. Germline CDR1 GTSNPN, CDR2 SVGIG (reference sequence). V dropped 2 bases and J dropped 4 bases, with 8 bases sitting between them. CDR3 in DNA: TGTGCCTGGAGTAGAGGGATCACCGGGGAGCTGTTTTTT. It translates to CAWSRGITGELFF.

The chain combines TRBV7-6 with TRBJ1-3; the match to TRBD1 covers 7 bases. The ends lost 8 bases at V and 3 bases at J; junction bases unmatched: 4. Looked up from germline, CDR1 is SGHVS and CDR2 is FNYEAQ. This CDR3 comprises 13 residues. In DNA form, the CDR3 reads TGTGCCAGCGGATACAGGGGTGGAAACACCATATATTTT. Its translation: CASGYRGGNTIYF. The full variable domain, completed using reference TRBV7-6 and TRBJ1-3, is GAGVSQSPRYKVTKRGQDVALRCDPISGHVSLYWYRQALGQGPEFLTYFNYEAQQDKSGLPNDRFSAERPEGSISTLTIQRTEQRDSAMYRCASGYRGGNTIYFGEGSWLTVV.

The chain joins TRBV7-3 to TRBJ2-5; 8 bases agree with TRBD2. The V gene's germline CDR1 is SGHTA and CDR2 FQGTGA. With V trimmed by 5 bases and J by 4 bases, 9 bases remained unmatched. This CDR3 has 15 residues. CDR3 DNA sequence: TGTGCCAGCAGCCTCCAAGCGGGAGCAATAGAGACCCAGTACTTC. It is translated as CASSLQAGAIETQYF.

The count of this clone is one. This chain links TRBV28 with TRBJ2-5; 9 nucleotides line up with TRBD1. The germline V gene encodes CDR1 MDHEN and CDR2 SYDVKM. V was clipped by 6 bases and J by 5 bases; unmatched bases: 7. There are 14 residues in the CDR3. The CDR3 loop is CASSDGTGPETQYF. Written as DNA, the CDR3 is TGTGCCAGCAGCGACGGGACAGGGCCCGAGACCCAGTACTTC.

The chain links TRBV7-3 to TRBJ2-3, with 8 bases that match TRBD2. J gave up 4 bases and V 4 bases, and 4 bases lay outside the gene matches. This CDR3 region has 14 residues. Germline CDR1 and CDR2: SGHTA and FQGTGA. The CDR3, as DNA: TGTGCCAGCAGCTCTTCGGGAGGGCCAGATACGCAGTATTTT. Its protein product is CASSSSGGPDTQYF. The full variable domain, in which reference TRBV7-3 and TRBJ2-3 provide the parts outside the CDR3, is GAGVSQTPSNKVTEKGKYVELRCDPISGHTALYWYRQSLGQGPEFLIYFQGTGAADDSGLPNDRFFAVRPEGSVSTLKIQRTERGDSAVYLCASSSSGGPDTQYFGPGTRLTVL.

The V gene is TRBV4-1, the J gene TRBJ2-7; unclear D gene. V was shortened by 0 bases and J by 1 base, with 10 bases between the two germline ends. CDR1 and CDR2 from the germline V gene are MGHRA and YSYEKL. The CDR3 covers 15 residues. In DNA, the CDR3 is TGCGCCAGCAGCCAAGATCGCCAGCGATCCTACGAGCAGTACTTC. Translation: CASSQDRQRSYEQYF.

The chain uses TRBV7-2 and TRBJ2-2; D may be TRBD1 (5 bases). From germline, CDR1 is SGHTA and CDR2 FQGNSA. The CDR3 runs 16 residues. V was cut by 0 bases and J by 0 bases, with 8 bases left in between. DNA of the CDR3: TGTGCCAGCAGCTTAGCTACAGGCACGAACACCGGGGAGCTGTTTTTT. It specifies CASSLATGTNTGELFF. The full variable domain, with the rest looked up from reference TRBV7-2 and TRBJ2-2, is GAGVSQSPSNKVTEKGKDVELRCDPISGHTALYWYRQSLGQGLEFLIYFQGNSAPDKSGLPSDRFSAERTGGSVSTLTIQRTQQEDSAVYLCASSLATGTNTGELFFGEGSRLTVL.

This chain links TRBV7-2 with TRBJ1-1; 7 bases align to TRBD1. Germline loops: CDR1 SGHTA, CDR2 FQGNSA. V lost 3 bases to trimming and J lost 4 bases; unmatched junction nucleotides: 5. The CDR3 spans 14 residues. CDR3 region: CASSFGQVATEAFF. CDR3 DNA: TGTGCCAGCAGCTTCGGACAGGTAGCCACTGAAGCTTTCTTT.

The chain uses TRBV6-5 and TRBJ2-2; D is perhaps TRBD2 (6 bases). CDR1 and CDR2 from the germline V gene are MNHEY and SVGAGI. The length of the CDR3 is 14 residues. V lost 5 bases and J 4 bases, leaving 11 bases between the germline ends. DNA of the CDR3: TGTGCCAGCAGTACTAGCTGGGGCACCGGGGAGCTGTTTTTT. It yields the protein CASSTSWGTGELFF.